This T cell receptor beta chain appears in the sequencing data of a study of cytomegalovirus exposure and HLA in healthy donors. Germline CDR1 reads SGHRS; CDR2 reads YFSETQ. Trimming left V 0 bases short and J 5 bases short, with 14 bases between. CDR3 length equals 15 residues. Here immunoSEQ multiplex PCR was the method, and the copy in TCRdb shows in-frame clones only, minus some. The sample consists of 240,000 or so clones, approximately 83% of them appearing once. The chain has TRBV5-1 and TRBJ2-5; D perhaps matches TRBD1 (6 bases). Sequences were obtained from PBMCs. The receptor comes from a woman between 25 and 40 years old in good health and CMV-seropositive. Written as DNA, the CDR3 is TGCGCCAGCAGCTTGGAGGCAGGGGATGGTGAGACCCAGTACTTC. Translating gives CASSLEAGDGETQYF.